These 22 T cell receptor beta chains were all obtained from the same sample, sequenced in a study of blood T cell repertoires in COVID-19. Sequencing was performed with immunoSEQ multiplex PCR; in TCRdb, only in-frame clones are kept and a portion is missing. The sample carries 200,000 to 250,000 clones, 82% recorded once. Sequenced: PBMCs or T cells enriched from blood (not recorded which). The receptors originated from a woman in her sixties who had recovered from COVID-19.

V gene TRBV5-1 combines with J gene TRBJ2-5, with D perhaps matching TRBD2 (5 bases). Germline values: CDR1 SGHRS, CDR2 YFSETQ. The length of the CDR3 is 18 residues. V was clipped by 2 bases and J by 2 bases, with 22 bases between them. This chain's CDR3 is CASSFSDGPSSPQETQYF. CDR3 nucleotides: TGCGCCAGCAGCTTTTCGGACGGTCCATCTAGCCCACAAGAGACCCAGTACTTC.

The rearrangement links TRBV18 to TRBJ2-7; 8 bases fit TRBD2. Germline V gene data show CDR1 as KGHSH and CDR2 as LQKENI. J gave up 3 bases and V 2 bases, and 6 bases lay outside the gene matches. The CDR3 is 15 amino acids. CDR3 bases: TGTGCCAGCTCACCAGGCGGGGGGACTTTCTACGAGCAGTACTTC. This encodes CASSPGGGTFYEQYF.

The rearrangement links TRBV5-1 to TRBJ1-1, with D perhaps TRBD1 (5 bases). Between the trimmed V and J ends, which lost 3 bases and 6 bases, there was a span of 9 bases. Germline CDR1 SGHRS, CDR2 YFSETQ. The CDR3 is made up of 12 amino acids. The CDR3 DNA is TGCGCCAGCAGCTACCCGGGGGCTGAAGCTTTCTTT. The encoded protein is CASSYPGAEAFF.

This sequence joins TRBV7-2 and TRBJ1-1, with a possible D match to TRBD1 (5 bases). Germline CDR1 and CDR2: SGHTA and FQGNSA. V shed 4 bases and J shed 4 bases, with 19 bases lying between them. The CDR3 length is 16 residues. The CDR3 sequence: CASSSTVGAEGTEAFF. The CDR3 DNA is TGTGCCAGCAGCTCTACCGTTGGGGCGGAGGGCACTGAAGCTTTCTTT.

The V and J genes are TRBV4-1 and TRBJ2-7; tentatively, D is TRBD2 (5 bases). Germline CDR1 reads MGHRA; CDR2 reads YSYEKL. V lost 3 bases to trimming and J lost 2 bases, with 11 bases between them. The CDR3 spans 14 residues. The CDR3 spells CASSHHDGTYEQYF. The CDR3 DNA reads TGCGCCAGCAGCCACCACGACGGGACCTACGAGCAGTACTTC.

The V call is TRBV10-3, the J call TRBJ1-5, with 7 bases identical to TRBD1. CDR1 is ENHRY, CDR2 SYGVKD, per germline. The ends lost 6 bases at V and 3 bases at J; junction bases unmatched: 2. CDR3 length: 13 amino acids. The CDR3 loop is CAIRDRNNQPQHF. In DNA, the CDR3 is TGTGCCATCAGGGACAGGAACAATCAGCCCCAGCATTTT.

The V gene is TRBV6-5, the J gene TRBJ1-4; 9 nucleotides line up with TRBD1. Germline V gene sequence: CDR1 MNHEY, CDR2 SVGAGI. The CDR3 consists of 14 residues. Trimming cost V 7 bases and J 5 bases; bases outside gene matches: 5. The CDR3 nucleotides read TGTGCCAGCATGGACAGGGGAGCGAATGAAAAACTGTTTTTT. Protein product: CASMDRGANEKLFF.

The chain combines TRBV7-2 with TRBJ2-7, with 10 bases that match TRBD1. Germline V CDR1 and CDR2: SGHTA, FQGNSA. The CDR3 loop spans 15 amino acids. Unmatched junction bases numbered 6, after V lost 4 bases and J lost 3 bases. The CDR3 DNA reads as TGTGCCAGCAGCTCCTCTGGGACAGGGGTCTACGAGCAGTACTTC. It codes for CASSSSGTGVYEQYF. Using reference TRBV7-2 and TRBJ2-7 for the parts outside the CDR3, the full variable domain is GAGVSQSPSNKVTEKGKDVELRCDPISGHTALYWYRQSLGQGLEFLIYFQGNSAPDKSGLPSDRFSAERTGGSVSTLTIQRTQQEDSAVYLCASSSSGTGVYEQYFGPGTRLTVT.

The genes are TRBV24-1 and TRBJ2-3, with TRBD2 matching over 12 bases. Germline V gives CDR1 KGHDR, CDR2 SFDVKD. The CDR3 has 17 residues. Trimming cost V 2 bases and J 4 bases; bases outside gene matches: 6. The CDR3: CATSDSRLAGAADTQYF. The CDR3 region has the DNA TGTGCCACCAGTGATTCACGACTAGCGGGAGCGGCAGATACGCAGTATTTT.

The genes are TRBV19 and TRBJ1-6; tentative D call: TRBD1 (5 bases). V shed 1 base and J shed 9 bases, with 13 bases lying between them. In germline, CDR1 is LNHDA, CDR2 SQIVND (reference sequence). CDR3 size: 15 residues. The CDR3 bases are TGTGCCAGTAGTATAGGGGGACTCTTTGGTTCACCCCTCCACTTT. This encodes CASSIGGLFGSPLHF.

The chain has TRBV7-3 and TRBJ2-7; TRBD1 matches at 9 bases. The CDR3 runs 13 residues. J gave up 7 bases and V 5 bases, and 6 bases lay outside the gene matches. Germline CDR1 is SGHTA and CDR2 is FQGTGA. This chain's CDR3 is CASSGDRAGEQYF. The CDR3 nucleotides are TGTGCCAGCAGCGGGGACAGGGCCGGAGAGCAGTACTTC.

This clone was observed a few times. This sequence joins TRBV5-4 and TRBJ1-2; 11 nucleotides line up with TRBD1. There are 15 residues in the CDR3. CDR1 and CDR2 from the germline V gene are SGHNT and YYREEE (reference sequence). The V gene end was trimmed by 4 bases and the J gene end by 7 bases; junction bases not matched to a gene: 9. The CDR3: CASSMWTGGHFGYTF. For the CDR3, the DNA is TGTGCCAGCAGCATGTGGACAGGGGGCCATTTTGGCTACACCTTC.

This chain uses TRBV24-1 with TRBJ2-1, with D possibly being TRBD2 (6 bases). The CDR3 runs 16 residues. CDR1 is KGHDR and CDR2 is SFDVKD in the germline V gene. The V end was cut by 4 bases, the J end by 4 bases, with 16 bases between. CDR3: CATSESTGRFYNEQFF. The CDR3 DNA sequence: TGTGCCACCAGTGAGTCGACGGGGAGGTTTTACAATGAGCAGTTCTTC.

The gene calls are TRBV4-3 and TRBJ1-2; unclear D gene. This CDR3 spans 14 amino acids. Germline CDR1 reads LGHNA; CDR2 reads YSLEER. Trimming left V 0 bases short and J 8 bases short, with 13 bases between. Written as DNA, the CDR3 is TGCGCCAGCAGCCAAGATTCCCCTCCTAGAGGCTACACCTTC. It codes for CASSQDSPPRGYTF.

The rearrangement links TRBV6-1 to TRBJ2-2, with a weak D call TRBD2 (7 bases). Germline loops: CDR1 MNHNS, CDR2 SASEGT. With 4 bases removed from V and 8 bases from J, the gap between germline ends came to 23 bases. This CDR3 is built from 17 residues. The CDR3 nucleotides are TGTGCCAGCAGTGCCCTACGGGGGGCCATAACACGTGGGGAGCTGTTTTTT. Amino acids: CASSALRGAITRGELFF.

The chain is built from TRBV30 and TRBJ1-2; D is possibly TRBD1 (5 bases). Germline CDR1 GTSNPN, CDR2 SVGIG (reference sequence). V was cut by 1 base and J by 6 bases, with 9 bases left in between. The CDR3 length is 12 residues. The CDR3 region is CAWSEPGNGYTF. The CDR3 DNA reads TGTGCCTGGAGTGAACCAGGGAATGGCTACACCTTC.

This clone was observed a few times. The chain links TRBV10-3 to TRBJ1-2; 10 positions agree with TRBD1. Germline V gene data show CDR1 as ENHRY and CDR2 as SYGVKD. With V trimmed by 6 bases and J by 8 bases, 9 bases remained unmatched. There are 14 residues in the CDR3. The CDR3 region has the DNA TGTGCCATCAGGGGGGACAGGGGAGGAGAAGGCTACACCTTC. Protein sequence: CAIRGDRGGEGYTF.

CDR3 DNA: TGTGCCATCAGAGGGGGACAGGGTGGAACGGCTAGCACAGATACGCAGTATTTT. This sequence encodes CAIRGGQGGTASTDTQYF. The J gene is TRBJ2-3, the V gene TRBV10-3, with TRBD1 matching over 9 bases. V trimming: 6 bases; J trimming: 0 bases; junction bases outside the gene matches: 13. CDR3 length equals 18 residues. Germline V gene data show CDR1 as ENHRY and CDR2 as SYGVKD.

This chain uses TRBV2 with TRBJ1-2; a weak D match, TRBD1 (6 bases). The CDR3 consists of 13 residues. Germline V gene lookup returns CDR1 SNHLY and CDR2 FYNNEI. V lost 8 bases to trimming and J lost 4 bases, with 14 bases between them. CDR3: CASGEQGRYGYTF. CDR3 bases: TGTGCCAGCGGGGAACAGGGACGCTATGGCTACACCTTC.

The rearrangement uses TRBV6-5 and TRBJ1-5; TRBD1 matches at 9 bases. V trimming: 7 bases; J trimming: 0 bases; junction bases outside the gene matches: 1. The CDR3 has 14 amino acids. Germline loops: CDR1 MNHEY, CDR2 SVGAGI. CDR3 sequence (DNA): TGTGCCAGCATACAGGGGGCTAGCAATCAGCCCCAGCATTTT. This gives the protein CASIQGASNQPQHF.

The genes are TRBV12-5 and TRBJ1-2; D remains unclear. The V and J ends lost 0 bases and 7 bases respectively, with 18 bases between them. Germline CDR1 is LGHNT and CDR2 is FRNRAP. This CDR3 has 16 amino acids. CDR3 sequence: CASGLVLGHGVGGYTF. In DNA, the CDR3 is TGTGCTAGTGGTTTGGTACTAGGGCACGGAGTCGGTGGCTACACCTTC.

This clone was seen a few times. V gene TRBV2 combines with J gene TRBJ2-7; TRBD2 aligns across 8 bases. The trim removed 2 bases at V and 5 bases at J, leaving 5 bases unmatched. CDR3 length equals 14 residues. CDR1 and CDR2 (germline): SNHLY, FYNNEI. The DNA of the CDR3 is TGTGCCAGCAGTGAAATAGCGGGATCCCACGAGCAGTACTTC. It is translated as CASSEIAGSHEQYF.